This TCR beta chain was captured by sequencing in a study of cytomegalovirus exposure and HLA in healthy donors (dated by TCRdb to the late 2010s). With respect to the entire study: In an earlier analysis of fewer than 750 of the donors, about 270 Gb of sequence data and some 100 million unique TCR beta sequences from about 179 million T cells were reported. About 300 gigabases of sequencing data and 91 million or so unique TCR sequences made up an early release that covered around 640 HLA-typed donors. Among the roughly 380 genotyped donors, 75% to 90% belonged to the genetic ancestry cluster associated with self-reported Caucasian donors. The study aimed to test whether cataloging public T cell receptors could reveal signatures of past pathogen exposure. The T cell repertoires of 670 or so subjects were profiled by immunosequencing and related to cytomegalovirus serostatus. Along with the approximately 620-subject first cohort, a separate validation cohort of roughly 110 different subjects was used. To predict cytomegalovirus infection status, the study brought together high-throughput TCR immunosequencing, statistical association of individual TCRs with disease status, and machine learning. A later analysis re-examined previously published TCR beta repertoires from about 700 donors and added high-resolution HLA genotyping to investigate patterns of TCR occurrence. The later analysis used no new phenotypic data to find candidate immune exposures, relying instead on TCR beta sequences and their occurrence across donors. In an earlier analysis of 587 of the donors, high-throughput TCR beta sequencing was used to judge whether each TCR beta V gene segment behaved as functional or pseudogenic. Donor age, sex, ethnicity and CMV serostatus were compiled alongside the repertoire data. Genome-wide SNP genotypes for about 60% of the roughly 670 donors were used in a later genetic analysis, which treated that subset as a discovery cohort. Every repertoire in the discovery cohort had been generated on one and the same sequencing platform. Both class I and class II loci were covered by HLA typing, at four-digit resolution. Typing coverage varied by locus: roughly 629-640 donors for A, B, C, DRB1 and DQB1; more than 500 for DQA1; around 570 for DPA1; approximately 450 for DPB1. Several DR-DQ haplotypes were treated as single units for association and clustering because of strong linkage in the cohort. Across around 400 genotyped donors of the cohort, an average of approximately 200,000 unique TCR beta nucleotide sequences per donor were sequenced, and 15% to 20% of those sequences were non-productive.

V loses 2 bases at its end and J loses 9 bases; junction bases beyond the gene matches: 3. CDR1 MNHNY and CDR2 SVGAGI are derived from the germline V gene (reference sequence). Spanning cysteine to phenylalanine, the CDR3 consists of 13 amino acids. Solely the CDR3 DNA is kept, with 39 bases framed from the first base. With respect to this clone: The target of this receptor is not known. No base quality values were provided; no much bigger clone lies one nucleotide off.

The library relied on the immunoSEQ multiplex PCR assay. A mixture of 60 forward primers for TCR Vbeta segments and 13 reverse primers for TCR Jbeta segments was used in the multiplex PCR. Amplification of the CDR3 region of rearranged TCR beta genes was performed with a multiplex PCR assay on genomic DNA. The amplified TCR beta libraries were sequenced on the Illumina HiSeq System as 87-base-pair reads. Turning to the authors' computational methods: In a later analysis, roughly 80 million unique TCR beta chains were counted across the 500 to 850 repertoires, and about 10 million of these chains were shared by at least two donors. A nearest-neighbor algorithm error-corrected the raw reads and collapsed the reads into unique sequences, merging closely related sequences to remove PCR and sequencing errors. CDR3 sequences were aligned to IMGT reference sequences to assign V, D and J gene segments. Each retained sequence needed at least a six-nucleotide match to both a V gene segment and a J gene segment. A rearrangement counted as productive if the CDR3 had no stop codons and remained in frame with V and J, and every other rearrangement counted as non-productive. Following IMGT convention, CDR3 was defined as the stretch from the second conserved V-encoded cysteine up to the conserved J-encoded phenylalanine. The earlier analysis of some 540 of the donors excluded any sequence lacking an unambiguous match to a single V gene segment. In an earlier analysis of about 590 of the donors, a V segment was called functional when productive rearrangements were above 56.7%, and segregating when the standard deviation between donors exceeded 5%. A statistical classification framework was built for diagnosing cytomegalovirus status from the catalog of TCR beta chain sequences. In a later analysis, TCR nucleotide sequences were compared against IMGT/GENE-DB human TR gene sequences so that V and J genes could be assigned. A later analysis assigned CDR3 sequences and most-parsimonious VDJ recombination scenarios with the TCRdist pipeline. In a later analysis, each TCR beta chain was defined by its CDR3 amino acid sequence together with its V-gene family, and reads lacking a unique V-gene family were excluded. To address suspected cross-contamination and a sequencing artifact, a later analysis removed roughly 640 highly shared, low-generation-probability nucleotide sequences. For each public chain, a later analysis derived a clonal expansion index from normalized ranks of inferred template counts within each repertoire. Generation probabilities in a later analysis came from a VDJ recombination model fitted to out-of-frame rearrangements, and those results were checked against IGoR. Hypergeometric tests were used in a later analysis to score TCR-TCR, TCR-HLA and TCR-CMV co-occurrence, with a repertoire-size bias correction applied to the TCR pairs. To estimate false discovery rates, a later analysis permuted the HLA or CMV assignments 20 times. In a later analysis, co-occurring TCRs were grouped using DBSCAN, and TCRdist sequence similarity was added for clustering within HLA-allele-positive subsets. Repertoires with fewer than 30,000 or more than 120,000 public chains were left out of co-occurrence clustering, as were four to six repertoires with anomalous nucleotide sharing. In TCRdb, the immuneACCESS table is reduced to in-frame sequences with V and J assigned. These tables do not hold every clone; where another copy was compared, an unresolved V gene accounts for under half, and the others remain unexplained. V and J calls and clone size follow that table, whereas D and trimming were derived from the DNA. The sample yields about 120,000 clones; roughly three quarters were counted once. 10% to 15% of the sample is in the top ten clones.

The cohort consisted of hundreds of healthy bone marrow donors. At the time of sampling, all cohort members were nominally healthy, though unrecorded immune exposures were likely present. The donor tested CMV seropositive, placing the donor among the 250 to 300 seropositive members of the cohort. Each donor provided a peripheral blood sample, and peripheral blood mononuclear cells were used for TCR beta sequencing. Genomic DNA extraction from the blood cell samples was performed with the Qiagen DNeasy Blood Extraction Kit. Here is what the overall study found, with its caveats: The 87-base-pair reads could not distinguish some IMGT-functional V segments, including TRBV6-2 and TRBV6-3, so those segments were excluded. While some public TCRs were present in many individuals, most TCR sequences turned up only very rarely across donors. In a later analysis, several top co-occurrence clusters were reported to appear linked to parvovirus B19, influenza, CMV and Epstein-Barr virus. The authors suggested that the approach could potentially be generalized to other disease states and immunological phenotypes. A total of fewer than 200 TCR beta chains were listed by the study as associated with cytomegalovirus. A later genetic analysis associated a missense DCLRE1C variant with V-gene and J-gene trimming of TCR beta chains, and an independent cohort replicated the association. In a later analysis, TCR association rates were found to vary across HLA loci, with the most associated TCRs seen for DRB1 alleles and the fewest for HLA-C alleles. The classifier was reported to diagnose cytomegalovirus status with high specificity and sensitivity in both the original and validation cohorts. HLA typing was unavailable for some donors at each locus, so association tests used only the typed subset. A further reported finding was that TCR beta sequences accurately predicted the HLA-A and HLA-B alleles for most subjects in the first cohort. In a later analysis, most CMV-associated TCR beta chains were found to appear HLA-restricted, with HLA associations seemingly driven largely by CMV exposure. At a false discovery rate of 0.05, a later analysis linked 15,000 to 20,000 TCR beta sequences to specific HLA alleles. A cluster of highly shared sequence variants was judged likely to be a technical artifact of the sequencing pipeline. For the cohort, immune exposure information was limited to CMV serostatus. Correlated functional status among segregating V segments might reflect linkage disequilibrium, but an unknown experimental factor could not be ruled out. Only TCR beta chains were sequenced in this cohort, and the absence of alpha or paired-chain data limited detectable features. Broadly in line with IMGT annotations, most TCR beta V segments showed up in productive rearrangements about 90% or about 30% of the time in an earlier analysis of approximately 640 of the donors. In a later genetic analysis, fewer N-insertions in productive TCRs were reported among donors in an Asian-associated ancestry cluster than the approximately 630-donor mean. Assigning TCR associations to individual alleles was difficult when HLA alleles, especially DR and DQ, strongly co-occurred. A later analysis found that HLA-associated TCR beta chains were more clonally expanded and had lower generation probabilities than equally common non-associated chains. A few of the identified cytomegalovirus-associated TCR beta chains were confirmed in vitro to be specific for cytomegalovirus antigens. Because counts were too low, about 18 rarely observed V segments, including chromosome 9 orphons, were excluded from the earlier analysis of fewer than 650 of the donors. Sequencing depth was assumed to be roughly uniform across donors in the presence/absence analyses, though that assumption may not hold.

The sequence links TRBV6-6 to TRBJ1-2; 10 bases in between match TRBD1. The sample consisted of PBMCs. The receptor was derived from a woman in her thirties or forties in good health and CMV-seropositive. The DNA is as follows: TGTGCCAGCAGTTACGGGGGACAGGGGAGCTACACCTTC. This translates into CASSYGGQGSYTF.